Below are 21 T cell receptor beta chains sequenced from a single sample in a study of blood T cell repertoires in COVID-19. Profiled with immunoSEQ multiplex PCR; TCRdb holds only in-frame clones, not every one. The table lists fewer than 350,000 clones, over 80% of them singletons. Sequenced: peripheral blood. Source of these receptors: a woman in her forties or fifties with active or convalescent COVID-19.

V is TRBV12-3 or TRBV12-4 and J is TRBJ1-1; D gene ambiguous. V dropped 9 bases and J dropped 1 base, with 6 bases sitting between them. The CDR3 is 11 residues long. CDR3 in amino acids: CASARNTEAFF. In DNA form, the CDR3 reads TGTGCCAGTGCGAGGAACACTGAAGCTTTCTTT.

V gene TRBV7-9 combines with J gene TRBJ1-5; maybe TRBD1 (5 bases). CDR3 length: 16 amino acids. The germline V gene has CDR1 SEHNR and CDR2 FQNEAQ (reference sequence). With 0 bases removed from V and 5 bases from J, the gap between germline ends came to 14 bases. The CDR3 loop is CASSLAGVDSHQPQHF. CDR3 bases: TGTGCCAGCAGCTTAGCTGGGGTTGACAGCCATCAGCCCCAGCATTTT.

This clone was seen a few times. J is TRBJ2-3 and V is TRBV2; D may be TRBD1 (6 bases). The CDR3 contains 13 residues. The germline V and J ends were trimmed by 4 bases and 5 bases, with 10 bases remaining between them. The V gene's germline CDR1 is SNHLY and CDR2 FYNNEI. The CDR3 loop is CASSVYREDTQYF. In DNA, the CDR3 is TGTGCCAGCAGTGTATACAGGGAAGATACGCAGTATTTT.

The chain uses TRBV30 and TRBJ1-2, with D unclear. The V and J ends lost 0 bases and 3 bases respectively, with 14 bases between them. This CDR3 region has 15 residues. The germline V gene encodes CDR1 GTSNPN and CDR2 SVGIG (reference sequence). The CDR3 bases are TGTGCCTGGAGTGTACACGGGAAGGCATACTATGGCTACACCTTC. Its translation: CAWSVHGKAYYGYTF.

The count of this clone is one. The chain combines TRBV18 with TRBJ2-2; possibly TRBD1 for D (5 bases). The V end was cut by 2 bases, the J end by 7 bases, with 14 bases between. Germline CDR1 reads KGHSH; CDR2 reads LQKENI. The CDR3 is 15 amino acids. DNA for the CDR3: TGTGCCAGCTCACCAAGGGGATTAACTGACGGGGAGCTGTTTTTT. It codes for CASSPRGLTDGELFF.

This clone was seen only once. The chain couples TRBV5-4 to TRBJ1-2; 10 bases align to TRBD1. This CDR3 region has 15 residues. In germline, CDR1 is SGHNT, CDR2 YYREEE (reference sequence). V gave up 0 bases and J gave up 6 bases; unmatched junction bases: 5. The CDR3 DNA follows: TGTGCCAGCAGCTTGGTTAGTGGACAGGGGGATGGCTACACCTTC. As protein: CASSLVSGQGDGYTF.

This clone was seen many times. V usage is TRBV30 and J usage is TRBJ2-5; D call uncertain. The CDR3 contains 12 residues. V lost 3 bases, J lost 0 bases, and 5 bases lay in between. Germline loops: CDR1 GTSNPN, CDR2 SVGIG (reference sequence). CDR3 loop: CAWREYQETQYF. The CDR3 DNA reads as TGTGCCTGGAGAGAGTACCAAGAGACCCAGTACTTC.

This chain uses TRBV11-2 with TRBJ1-2, with 9 bases matching TRBD1. The CDR3 contains 14 residues. Trimming cost V 6 bases and J 4 bases; bases outside gene matches: 6. Germline loops: CDR1 SGHAT, CDR2 FQNNGV. CDR3: CASSPGTGTYGYTF. Written as DNA, the CDR3 is TGTGCCAGCAGTCCCGGGACAGGGACCTATGGCTACACCTTC.

V gene TRBV13 combines with J gene TRBJ2-7; 8 bases align to TRBD2. The length of the CDR3 is 14 residues. V shed 5 bases and J 5 bases; nucleotides not matched to a gene: 8. CDR1 is PRHDT, CDR2 FYEKMQ, per germline (reference sequence). CDR3 sequence reads: CASSTGLARHEQYF. In DNA form, the CDR3 reads TGTGCCAGCAGCACTGGACTAGCTCGACACGAGCAGTACTTC.

The rearrangement links TRBV28 to TRBJ2-5; 11 bases are shared with TRBD1. The CDR3 has 18 amino acids. Germline CDR1 MDHEN, CDR2 SYDVKM. J gave up 5 bases and V 3 bases, and 14 bases lay outside the gene matches. The DNA for the CDR3 is TGTGCCAGCAGTTTCGGACCGGGACAGGGGGGCCCGCGGGAGACCCAGTACTTC. Translated, it gives CASSFGPGQGGPRETQYF.

The chain joins TRBV15 to TRBJ1-2; 9 bases line up with TRBD1. Germline CDR1 LNHNV, CDR2 YYDKDF (reference sequence). Trimming at V came to 7 bases and at J to 2 bases, leaving 5 bases not matched to a gene. The CDR3 has 14 amino acids. CDR3 sequence (DNA): TGTGCCACCAACCCCGGGACAGGGAACTATGGCTACACCTTC. Protein: CATNPGTGNYGYTF.

The rearrangement links TRBV7-2 to TRBJ1-5; possible D gene TRBD1, 5 bases. V was shortened by 1 base and J by 7 bases, with 11 bases between the two germline ends. Germline assignment: CDR1 SGHTA and CDR2 FQGNSA. The CDR3 runs to 14 residues. This CDR3 reads CASSLVGGRQPQHF. Here the CDR3 DNA reads TGTGCCAGCAGCTTAGTCGGGGGTAGGCAGCCCCAGCATTTT.

The rearrangement links TRBV10-3 to TRBJ2-3, with a possible D match to TRBD1 (6 bases). CDR3 size: 16 residues. V was trimmed by 0 bases and J by 0 bases, leaving 10 bases between them. Germline values: CDR1 ENHRY, CDR2 SYGVKD. In nucleotides, the CDR3 is TGTGCCATCAGTGAGTCTCTGGGGGCTAGCACAGATACGCAGTATTTT. Its translation is CAISESLGASTDTQYF.

The chain recombines TRBV4-2 with TRBJ2-3, with 8 positions matching TRBD2. The J segment lost 4 bases and the V segment lost 1 base, leaving 4 bases of the junction unmatched. The CDR3 length is 15 residues. From germline, CDR1 is LGHNA and CDR2 YNFKEQ. The CDR3 bases are TGTGCCAGCAGCCAAGCGACTAGCGAGGCAGATACGCAGTATTTT. Translating gives CASSQATSEADTQYF.

The V call is TRBV3-1 (or the pseudogene TRBV3-2), the J call TRBJ1-2, with D possibly being TRBD1 (5 bases). This CDR3 has 14 residues. The germline V gene has CDR1 LGHDT and CDR2 YNNKEL (reference sequence). V lost 1 base and J 10 bases, leaving 16 bases between the germline ends. The CDR3 coding sequence is TGTGCCAGCAGCCAAGTTGGGCAGGGTTTTTTCTACACCTTC. As protein: CASSQVGQGFFYTF.

The CDR3 loop is CASSPRQGNTIYF. Here the CDR3 DNA reads TGTGCCAGCAGCCCTCGACAGGGAAACACCATATATTTT. The rearrangement joins TRBV3-1 (or the pseudogene TRBV3-2) to TRBJ1-3, with a weak D call TRBD1 (5 bases). The germline gives CDR1 LGHDT, CDR2 YNNKEL (reference sequence). This CDR3 spans 13 amino acids. V lost 4 bases and J 4 bases, leaving 8 bases between the germline ends.

The chain couples TRBV21-1 to TRBJ1-2; the table names TRBD1, a call not compared with the DNA. TRBV21-1 is annotated as a pseudogene. This CDR3 spans 16 amino acids. The CDR3 loop is CASSKVCLQGYYGYTF. The CDR3 DNA sequence: TGTGCCAGCAGCAAAGTATGCTTGCAGGGGTACTATGGCTACACCTTC.

This chain uses TRBV21-1 with TRBJ1-1; the D segment call TRBD1 is taken from the table without a DNA check. TRBV21-1 is annotated as a pseudogene. The length of the CDR3 is 16 residues. CDR3 sequence reads: CASSVRDRGLGTEAFF. CDR3 bases: TGTGCCAGCAGCGTCCGGGACAGGGGCTTGGGGACTGAAGCTTTCTTT.

This clone was counted a single time. In DNA, the CDR3 is TGTGCCAGTAGTACATACCGGACAGGACAATTCTACGAGCAGTACTTC. Its translation is CASSTYRTGQFYEQYF. This rearrangement joins TRBV19 to TRBJ2-7, with 7 bases matching TRBD1. Germline-derived CDR1 and CDR2 are LNHDA and SQIVND (reference sequence). Trimming at V came to 4 bases and at J to 3 bases, leaving 12 bases not matched to a gene. CDR3 size: 16 residues.

J is TRBJ2-7 and V is TRBV5-4; 8 positions match TRBD2. Germline V CDR1 and CDR2: SGHNT, YYREEE (reference sequence). Trimming took 0 bases from V and 2 from J; bases not matched to a gene: 4. CDR3 size: 15 residues. The CDR3 loop is CASSLDPGGTYEQYF. Here the CDR3 DNA reads TGTGCCAGCAGCTTGGATCCGGGAGGGACCTACGAGCAGTACTTC.

The V call is TRBV2, the J call TRBJ2-7, with 10 positions matching TRBD2. The CDR3 totals 15 residues. The trim removed 4 bases at V and 0 bases at J, leaving 3 bases unmatched. From germline, CDR1 is SNHLY and CDR2 FYNNEI. CDR3: CASSGGTSDSYEQYF. The DNA for the CDR3 is TGTGCCAGCAGTGGGGGGACTAGCGACTCCTACGAGCAGTACTTC. Based on the CDR3 plus reference TRBV2 and TRBJ2-7, the full variable domain is EPEVTQTPSHQVTQMGQEVILRCVPISNHLYFYWYRQILGQKVEFLVSFYNNEISEKSEIFDDQFSVERPDGSNFTLKIRSTKLEDSAMYFCASSGGTSDSYEQYFGPGTRLTVT.